Detailed here is one T cell receptor beta chain. This table comes from immunoSEQ multiplex PCR, and its TCRdb copy is limited to in-frame clones, with some not included. The sample contains fewer than 300,000 clones, over 65% of which appear only once. This sample is part of a study of blood T cell repertoires in COVID-19. Overall study context: Sites across the United States, Italy and Spain contributed samples from acute and convalescent COVID-19.

V shed 3 bases and J shed 5 bases, with 10 bases lying between them. Germline assignment: CDR1 MNHEY and CDR2 SVGEGT. This CDR3 contains 14 residues. Sequences were obtained from peripheral blood. J is TRBJ2-2 and V is TRBV6-2 or TRBV6-3; D is uncertain. This sequence originates from a woman older than 75 with acute or convalescent COVID-19. CDR3 in DNA: TGTGCCAGCAGTTATTCAGTGTGGACCGGGGAGCTGTTTTTT. Protein product: CASSYSVWTGELFF.